The rows below give T cell receptor beta chains drawn from one sample of a study of blood T cell repertoires in COVID-19. Clones were read by immunoSEQ multiplex PCR, and TCRdb kept only the in-frame ones, dropping some. The table records about 140,000 clones, around 90% of them present only once. The sequenced sample was peripheral blood. These receptors were taken from a woman aged 55-70 years with acute or convalescent COVID-19. Each CDR3 is given with its conserved first and last residue. D genes are given only for firm matches. The size entry is marked missing in some rows and otherwise reads once, few, many or a size class.

>TRBD1|once|15|TRBV29-1|TRBJ1-2
CSVDLGEQGDYGYTF
TGCAGCGTTGACCTAGGGGAACAGGGGGACTATGGCTACACCTTC
>NA|NA|15|TRBV5-8|TRBJ1-5
CASSASSRSNQPQHF
TGTGCCAGCAGCGCATCTTCCCGGAGCAATCAGCCCCAGCATTTT
>NA|once|16|TRBV18|TRBJ1-3
CASSSSPDSAGNTIYF
TGTGCCAGCTCCTCTTCACCAGACTCCGCTGGAAACACCATATATTTT
>TRBD1|NA|15|TRBV9|TRBJ2-3
CASSDRDREVVTQYF
TGTGCCAGCAGCGACCGGGACAGGGAGGTAGTTACGCAGTATTTT
>NA|NA|12|TRBV5-4|TRBJ2-7
CASSSYRSEQYF
TGTGCCAGCAGCTCCTACAGAAGCGAGCAGTACTTC
>NA|NA|18|TRBV6-2/TRBV6-3|TRBJ1-5
CASSYSGQVHYSNQPQHF
TGTGCCAGCAGTTACTCGGGGCAGGTCCATTATAGCAATCAGCCCCAGCATTTT
>NA|NA|15|TRBV7-9|TRBJ1-4
CASSLGGLSNEKLFF
TGTGCCAGCAGCTTAGGAGGGCTCTCTAATGAAAAACTGTTTTTT
>NA|NA|11|TRBV2|TRBJ2-7
CASSDTYEQYF
TGTGCCAGCAGTGACACCTACGAGCAGTACTTC
>NA|NA|15|TRBV4-1|TRBJ1-1
CASSQVIPGGTEAFF
TGCGCCAGCAGCCAAGTCATTCCGGGGGGCACTGAAGCTTTCTTT
>TRBD1|NA|16|TRBV11-2|TRBJ1-1
CASSPTGGQGGTEAFF
TGTGCCAGCAGCCCGACGGGTGGACAGGGGGGCACTGAAGCTTTCTTT
>TRBD1|NA|15|TRBV19|TRBJ2-1
CASSNGQAARNEQFF
TGTGCCAGTAGTAACGGACAGGCCGCGCGGAATGAGCAGTTCTTC
>TRBD1|NA|15|TRBV6-6|TRBJ1-5
CASSLGQGASQPQHF
TGTGCCAGCAGCTTAGGACAGGGGGCAAGTCAGCCCCAGCATTTT
>TRBD1|NA|14|TRBV19|TRBJ2-7
CASSKTGSSYEQYF
TGTGCCAGTAGTAAGACAGGGAGCTCCTACGAGCAGTACTTC
>NA|once|12|TRBV12-3/TRBV12-4|TRBJ1-5
CASSLRSQPQHF
TGTGCCAGCAGTTTACGGAGTCAGCCCCAGCATTTT
>TRBD1|NA|18|TRBV24-1|TRBJ2-2
CATSVDSRDRVNTGELFF
TGTGCCACCAGTGTTGACTCCCGGGACAGGGTTAACACCGGGGAGCTGTTTTTT
>NA|NA|13|TRBV7-2|TRBJ1-1
CASSPGGRRVAFF
TGTGCCAGCAGCCCTGGAGGGAGAAGGGTGGCTTTCTTT
>NA|few|15|TRBV27|TRBJ1-6
CASSYRNRVNSPLHF
TGTGCCAGCAGTTATCGGAACAGGGTTAATTCACCCCTCCACTTT
>NA|NA|16|TRBV18|TRBJ1-2
CASSPSPDRLADGYTF
TGTGCCAGCTCACCCTCCCCTGACAGGCTAGCGGATGGCTACACCTTC
>NA|NA|15|TRBV9|TRBJ1-4
CASSVGGSTLEKLFF
TGTGCCAGCAGCGTAGGCGGCAGCACCCTCGAAAAACTGTTTTTT
>TRBD1|NA|17|TRBV27|TRBJ1-1
CASSSHSGTGGGSEAFF
TGTGCCAGCAGTTCCCACTCCGGGACAGGGGGCGGTTCTGAAGCTTTCTTT
>NA|NA|14|TRBV28|TRBJ2-1
CASKQKSSYNEQFF
TGTGCCAGCAAACAGAAGAGCTCCTACAATGAGCAGTTCTTC
>NA|NA|14|TRBV19|TRBJ2-7
CASSISQGFYEQYF
TGTGCCAGTAGTATCAGTCAGGGGTTCTACGAGCAGTACTTC